The 24 T cell receptor beta chains listed next were all sequenced from one sample in a study of blood T cell repertoires in COVID-19. Generated by immunoSEQ multiplex PCR, the TCRdb table keeps only in-frame clones and is missing some. The data show 100,000 to 150,000 clones, around 80% seen once. Sequencing was carried out using PBMCs or T cells enriched from blood (not recorded which). These TCRs come from a middle-aged man with acute COVID-19.

This sequence joins TRBV19 and TRBJ2-7, with TRBD1 matching 8 bases. Germline trimming cut 6 bases from V and 2 bases from J; bases unmatched to any gene: 9. From germline, CDR1 is LNHDA and CDR2 SQIVND (reference sequence). This CDR3 is built from 15 residues. CDR3 nucleotide sequence: TGTGCCAGTAGCCGGGGCGGACAGGGAACCTACGAGCAGTACTTC. As protein: CASSRGGQGTYEQYF. Full variable domain (outside the CDR3, taken from reference TRBV19 and TRBJ2-7): DGGITQSPKYLFRKEGQNVTLSCEQNLNHDAMYWYRQDPGQGLRLIYYSQIVNDFQKGDIAEGYSVSREKKESFPLTVTSAQKNPTAFYLCASSRGGQGTYEQYFGPGTRLTVT.

The rearrangement links TRBV7-3 to TRBJ2-7; 11 nucleotides align to TRBD2. Germline V gene lookup returns CDR1 SGHTA and CDR2 FQGTGA. J gave up 3 bases and V 0 bases, and 10 bases lay outside the gene matches. The CDR3 runs to 18 residues. CDR3 residues: CASSLTGLKLAGGYEQYF. As DNA, the CDR3 is TGTGCCAGCAGCTTAACAGGGCTGAAGCTAGCGGGGGGCTACGAGCAGTACTTC.

The chain links TRBV5-6 to TRBJ1-2; no definite D call. This CDR3 has 13 amino acids. V lost 2 bases to trimming and J lost 3 bases, with 8 bases between them. CDR1 is SGHDT and CDR2 is YYEEEE in the germline V gene. The CDR3 spells CASSFPGDYGYTF. Here the CDR3 DNA reads TGTGCCAGCAGCTTCCCCGGGGACTATGGCTACACCTTC.

This chain links TRBV7-9 with TRBJ1-5, with D tentatively TRBD1 (5 bases). Germline V lookup: CDR1 SEHNR, CDR2 FQNEAQ (reference sequence). Trimming stripped 2 bases from V and 7 bases from J, with 9 bases between. The CDR3 has 13 residues. CDR3 in DNA: TGTGCCAGCAGCTTAACAGGTTCCCAGCCCCAGCATTTT. As protein: CASSLTGSQPQHF.

This chain joins TRBV6-6 and TRBJ2-3; 7 bases are shared with TRBD1. CDR3 length: 16 residues. Trimming cost V 5 bases and J 2 bases; bases outside gene matches: 10. Germline V gene sequence: CDR1 MNHNY, CDR2 SVGAGI (reference sequence). The DNA of the CDR3 is TGTGCCAGCAGTCGAGACGGGACAGCGGTCACAGATACGCAGTATTTT. It specifies CASSRDGTAVTDTQYF.

This clone was recorded only once. V is TRBV14 and J is TRBJ2-7; TRBD1 agrees at 7 bases. CDR1 is SGHDN, CDR2 FVKESK, per germline. Trimming removed 4 bases from V and 2 bases from J; junction bases left unmatched: 8. The CDR3 length is 15 residues. The CDR3 loop is CASSPTTGQTYEQYF. DNA of the CDR3: TGTGCCAGCAGCCCCACGACGGGACAGACCTACGAGCAGTACTTC.

The J gene is TRBJ2-5, the V gene TRBV6-4; perhaps TRBD1 as D (6 bases). Germline CDR1 and CDR2: MRHNA and SNTAGT. This CDR3 has 16 residues. V lost 5 bases and J lost 4, with 20 bases in between. The CDR3 region has the DNA TGTGCCAGCAGTCCCGCTGGCAGGGGCGCAGGAGAGACCCAGTACTTC. Translated, it gives CASSPAGRGAGETQYF.

This clone has just a few counts. The chain couples TRBV9 to TRBJ1-3, with D unclear. Germline V CDR1 and CDR2: SGDLS, YYNGEE. V lost 2 bases and J lost 0, with 9 bases in between. This CDR3 region has 15 residues. CDR3 coding DNA: TGTGCCAGCAGCGTTAGCTCCCTCTCTGGAAACACCATATATTTT. Residues: CASSVSSLSGNTIYF.

This rearrangement joins TRBV2 to TRBJ1-4; TRBD1 agrees at 8 bases. CDR3 length: 14 amino acids. Germline loops: CDR1 SNHLY, CDR2 FYNNEI. V lost 8 bases and J lost 6; bases outside the gene matches: 8. CDR3 residues: CASARQGTDEKLFF. The CDR3, as DNA: TGTGCCAGCGCCCGACAGGGGACAGATGAAAAACTGTTTTTT.

This chain uses TRBV12-3 or TRBV12-4 with TRBJ2-5; D is possibly TRBD2 (5 bases). CDR3 length: 11 amino acids. The ends were cut back, 5 bases at V and 5 bases at J, with 6 bases in the middle. The CDR3 loop is CASSRGETQYF. Here the CDR3 DNA reads TGTGCCAGCAGTCGAGGGGAGACCCAGTACTTC.

The chain couples TRBV6-1 to TRBJ1-2; 7 positions match TRBD1. J gave up 4 bases and V 0 bases, and 2 bases lay outside the gene matches. The CDR3 covers 14 residues. Germline V lookup: CDR1 MNHNS, CDR2 SASEGT. For the CDR3, the DNA is TGTGCCAGCAGTGAAGCCACAGGGGCCTATGGCTACACCTTC. This translates into CASSEATGAYGYTF.

This chain links TRBV19 with TRBJ1-5; D not resolved. Between the trimmed V and J ends, which lost 10 bases and 3 bases, there was a span of 13 bases. The CDR3 contains 13 residues. Per germline, CDR1 LNHDA and CDR2 SQIVND (reference sequence). The CDR3 reads CATSPALNQPQHF. Here the CDR3 DNA reads TGTGCCACCTCTCCCGCACTCAATCAGCCCCAGCATTTT.

The chain couples TRBV5-5 to TRBJ2-7; the match to TRBD2 covers 10 bases. Trimming took 5 bases from V and 2 from J; bases not matched to a gene: 7. The CDR3 is 15 amino acids. CDR1 SGHKS and CDR2 YYEKEE come from the germline V gene (reference sequence). The CDR3 nucleotides read TGTGCCAGCAGTTCCTCAGCGGGGGGGACCTACGAGCAGTACTTC. This gives the protein CASSSSAGGTYEQYF.

The V and J genes are TRBV28 and TRBJ1-5; TRBD1 matches at 7 bases. The germline V gene encodes CDR1 MDHEN and CDR2 SYDVKM. Germline trimming cut 8 bases from V and 7 bases from J; bases unmatched to any gene: 14. There are 15 residues in the CDR3. The CDR3 bases are TGTGCCAGCGGAGTCAGACAGGGCGATGGGCAGCCCCAGCATTTT. Translated, it gives CASGVRQGDGQPQHF.

The chain couples TRBV6-5 to TRBJ1-6; 9 bases fit TRBD1. This CDR3 region has 15 residues. Germline assignment: CDR1 MNHEY and CDR2 SVGAGI. J gave up 10 bases and V 2 bases, and 6 bases lay outside the gene matches. CDR3 amino acids: CASSYRTGVGSPLHF. In DNA, the CDR3 is TGTGCCAGCAGTTACCGGACAGGGGTCGGGTCACCCCTCCACTTT.

In its sample, this clone was seen once. The chain carries TRBV28 and TRBJ1-4; the D gene is possibly TRBD1 (5 bases). The length of the CDR3 is 20 residues. From germline, CDR1 is MDHEN and CDR2 SYDVKM. Trimming shortened V by 5 bases and J by 0 bases, and 25 bases separated the two germline ends. The CDR3 spells CASSPYPERGYLSTNEKLFF. Written as DNA, the CDR3 is TGTGCCAGCAGTCCCTACCCAGAAAGGGGTTACTTATCAACTAATGAAAAACTGTTTTTT. The full variable domain, rest sourced from reference TRBV28 and TRBJ1-4, is DVKVTQSSRYLVKRTGEKVFLECVQDMDHENMFWYRQDPGLGLRLIYFSYDVKMKEKGDIPEGYSVSREKKERFSLILESASTNQTSMYLCASSPYPERGYLSTNEKLFFGSGTQLSVL.

This clone has just one count. The chain recombines TRBV9 with TRBJ2-5; TRBD2 might be the D (6 bases). The CDR3 contains 14 residues. Germline V CDR1 and CDR2: SGDLS, YYNGEE. The germline V and J ends were trimmed by 4 bases and 4 bases, with 14 bases remaining between them. The DNA of the CDR3 is TGTGCCAGCAGCCCCCCGGGGGTCCGAGAGACCCAGTACTTC. It codes for CASSPPGVRETQYF.

The gene calls are TRBV7-9 and TRBJ2-5; D gene uncertain. The length of the CDR3 is 14 residues. V was cut by 6 bases and J by 1 base, with 12 bases left in between. Germline assignment: CDR1 SEHNR and CDR2 FQNEAQ (reference sequence). In nucleotides, the CDR3 is TGTGCCAGCAGACGTACCGGGTCCCAAGAGACCCAGTACTTC. It codes for CASRRTGSQETQYF. Variable domain in full (rest from reference TRBV7-9 and TRBJ2-5): DTGVSQNPRHKITKRGQNVTFRCDPISEHNRLYWYRQTLGQGPEFLTYFQNEAQLEKSRLLSDRFSAERPKGSFSTLEIQRTEQGDSAMYLCASRRTGSQETQYFGPGTRLLVL.

The chain employs TRBV5-4 and TRBJ2-3, with 7 bases matching TRBD1. The CDR3 spans 15 residues. Germline CDR1 SGHNT, CDR2 YYREEE (reference sequence). V dropped 4 bases and J dropped 2; count of bases not matched to a gene: 7. DNA for the CDR3: TGTGCCAGCAGCCGGGACAGACCACACACAGATACGCAGTATTTT. Amino acid sequence: CASSRDRPHTDTQYF.

The genes are TRBV9 and TRBJ2-3, with 7 bases aligning to TRBD2. After removal of 0 bases from V and 2 bases from J, the junction contained 15 bases not matched to a gene. The germline V gene has CDR1 SGDLS and CDR2 YYNGEE. This CDR3 has 19 residues. CDR3 nucleotide sequence: TGTGCCAGCAGCGTAGATTCGGGAGGCGGGATTTCTCACACAGATACGCAGTATTTT. Amino acids: CASSVDSGGGISHTDTQYF.

The chain uses TRBV7-8 and TRBJ2-7, with 7 bases lining up with TRBD2. Germline CDR1 reads SGHVS; CDR2 reads FQNEAQ. V shed 1 base, J shed 2 bases, and the junction held 5 bases outside the gene matches. This CDR3 is built from 15 residues. The CDR3 DNA follows: TGTGCCAGCAGCTTAGGCCAGGGAGGGCCCTACGAGCAGTACTTC. Translation gives CASSLGQGGPYEQYF.

The V and J genes are TRBV5-5 and TRBJ1-1; no reliable D call. This CDR3 is 14 amino acids long. Germline lookup yields CDR1 SGHKS and CDR2 YYEKEE (reference sequence). The V end was cut by 1 base, the J end by 5 bases, with 12 bases between. CDR3 DNA: TGTGCCAGCAGCTTGAATCCACCAGGTACTGAAGCTTTCTTT. It translates to CASSLNPPGTEAFF.

The chain links TRBV7-9 to TRBJ2-3; 8 bases fit TRBD2. CDR3 length: 18 amino acids. CDR1 and CDR2 (germline): SEHNR, FQNEAQ (reference sequence). V lost 1 base and J lost 3; bases outside the gene matches: 12. The CDR3 bases are TGTGCCAGCAGCTTAGGTTCCGGGAGGGCCTTCGGAACAGATACGCAGTATTTT. Amino acid sequence: CASSLGSGRAFGTDTQYF.

This clone was detected only once. This chain uses TRBV28 with TRBJ2-4, with 7 bases lining up with TRBD2. With 5 bases clipped from V and 4 bases from J, the junction kept 8 bases outside the gene matches. CDR1 MDHEN and CDR2 SYDVKM come from the germline V gene. The CDR3 consists of 15 residues. In nucleotides, the CDR3 is TGTGCCAGCAGTGCAGTAAGGGGAGGGAAAAACATTCAGTACTTC. Translation: CASSAVRGGKNIQYF.